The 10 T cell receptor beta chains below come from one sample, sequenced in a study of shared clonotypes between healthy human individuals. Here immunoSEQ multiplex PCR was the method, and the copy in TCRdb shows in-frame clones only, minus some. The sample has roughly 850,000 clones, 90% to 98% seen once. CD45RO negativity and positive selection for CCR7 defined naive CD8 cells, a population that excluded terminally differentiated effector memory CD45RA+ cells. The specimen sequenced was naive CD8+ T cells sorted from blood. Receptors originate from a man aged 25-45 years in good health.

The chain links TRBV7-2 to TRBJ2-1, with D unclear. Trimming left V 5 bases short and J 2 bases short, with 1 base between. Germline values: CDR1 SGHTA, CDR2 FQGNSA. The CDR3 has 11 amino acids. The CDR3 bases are TGTGCCAGCAGCGCCTACAATGAGCAGTTCTTC. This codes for CASSAYNEQFF.

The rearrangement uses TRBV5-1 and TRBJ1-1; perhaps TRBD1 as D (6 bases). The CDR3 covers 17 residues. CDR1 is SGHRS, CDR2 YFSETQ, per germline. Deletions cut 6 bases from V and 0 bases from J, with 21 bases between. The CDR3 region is CASITTGTRKMNTEAFF. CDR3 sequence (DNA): TGCGCCAGCATCACAACCGGGACACGAAAAATGAACACTGAAGCTTTCTTT.

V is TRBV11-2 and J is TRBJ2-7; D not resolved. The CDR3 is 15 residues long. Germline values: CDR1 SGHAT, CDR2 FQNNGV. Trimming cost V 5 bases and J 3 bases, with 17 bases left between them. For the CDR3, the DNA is TGTGCCAGCAGCCTTGAGTTCGGCCCGCGCTACGAGCAGTACTTC. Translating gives CASSLEFGPRYEQYF.

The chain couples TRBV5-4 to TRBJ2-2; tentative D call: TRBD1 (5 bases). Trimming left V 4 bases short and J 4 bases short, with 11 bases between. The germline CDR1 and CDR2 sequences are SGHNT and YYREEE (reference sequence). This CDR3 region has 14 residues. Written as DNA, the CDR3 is TGTGCCAGCAGCCCGACAGTGGGCACCGGGGAGCTGTTTTTT. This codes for CASSPTVGTGELFF.

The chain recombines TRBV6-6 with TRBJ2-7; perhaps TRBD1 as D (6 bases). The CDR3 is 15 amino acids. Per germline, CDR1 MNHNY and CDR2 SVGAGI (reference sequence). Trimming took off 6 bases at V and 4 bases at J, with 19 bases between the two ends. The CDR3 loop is CASRITGSNLYEQYF. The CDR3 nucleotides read TGTGCCAGCAGAATAACAGGGTCCAATTTGTACGAGCAGTACTTC.

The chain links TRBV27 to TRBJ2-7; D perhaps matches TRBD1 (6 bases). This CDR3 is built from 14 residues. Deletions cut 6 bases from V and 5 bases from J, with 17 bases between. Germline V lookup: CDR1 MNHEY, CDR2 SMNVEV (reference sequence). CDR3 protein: CASSPSQGSDEQYF. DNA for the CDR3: TGTGCCAGCAGCCCGTCACAGGGTAGTGACGAGCAGTACTTC.

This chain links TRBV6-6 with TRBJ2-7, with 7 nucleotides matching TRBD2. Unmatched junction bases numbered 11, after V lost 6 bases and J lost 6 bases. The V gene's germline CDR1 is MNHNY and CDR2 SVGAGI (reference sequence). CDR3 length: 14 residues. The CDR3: CASSTTGTIREQYF. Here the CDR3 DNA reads TGTGCCAGCAGCACTACCGGGACTATCCGCGAGCAGTACTTC.

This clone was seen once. This CDR3 is CASSLEWGGKDTEAFF. CDR3 coding DNA: TGTGCCAGCAGCTTAGAGTGGGGGGGGAAAGACACTGAAGCTTTCTTT. The chain is built from TRBV7-6 and TRBJ1-1, with D possibly being TRBD1 (5 bases). Trimming took 1 base from V and 3 from J, leaving 15 bases between them. The CDR3 is made up of 16 amino acids. The germline V gene encodes CDR1 SGHVS and CDR2 FNYEAQ.

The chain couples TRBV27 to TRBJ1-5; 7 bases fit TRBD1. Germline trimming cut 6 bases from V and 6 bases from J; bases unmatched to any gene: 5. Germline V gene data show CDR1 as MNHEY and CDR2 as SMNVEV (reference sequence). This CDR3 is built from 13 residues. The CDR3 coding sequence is TGTGCCAGCAGAACAGGGGTAGGTCAGCCCCAGCATTTT. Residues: CASRTGVGQPQHF.

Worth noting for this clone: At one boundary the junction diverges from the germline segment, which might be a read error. In DNA, the CDR3 is TGTGCTAGCAGTTTACAGGGGGATACTGAAGCTTTCTTT. Amino acids: CASSLQGDTEAFF. The genes are TRBV7-7 and TRBJ1-1; 8 bases agree with TRBD1. The CDR3 contains 13 residues. CDR1 SSHAT and CDR2 FNYEAQ come from the germline V gene (reference sequence).